Below, one TCR beta chain is given with its context. Its specificity is not known. The source of the sample is a study of cytomegalovirus exposure and HLA in healthy donors. Study-level findings and limits: A likely sequencing artifact accounted for one observed cluster of highly shared sequence variants.

The primer mix had 60 Vbeta and 13 Jbeta primers. The assay was immunoSEQ multiplex PCR, and TCRdb's table has in-frame clones only and misses some. The repertoire holds about 100,000 clones, with approximately 74% as singletons. The J segment lost 9 bases and the V segment lost 6 bases, leaving 11 bases of the junction unmatched. The CDR3 consists of 15 residues. Per the germline V gene, CDR1 is SGHTA and CDR2 is FQGNSA. The sequencing input was PBMCs. This TCR was sampled from a woman between 70 and 85 years old in good health and CMV-seropositive. V is TRBV7-2 and J is TRBJ1-6, with 7 bases matching TRBD1. Here the CDR3 reads CASRRDRVSRSPLHF. DNA of the CDR3: TGTGCCAGCAGGAGAGACAGGGTTTCGCGTTCACCCCTCCACTTT.